Listed below are T cell receptor beta chains from one sample, sequenced in a study of human T cells and chemical hapten exposure. TCRdb called the RACE reads again in MiXCR, with one record for every CDR3 protein. The sample shows roughly 71,000 distinct CDR3 sequences, around 10% of them seen only once. Sequenced material: whole blood, taken in connection with sensitization to the hapten diphenylcyclopropenone (DPC). These receptors originate from a woman aged 50 to 60 with alopecia areata. Some clones in this sample may be carry-over from other donors' samples. The CDR3 runs from the conserved cysteine through the conserved F or W. The order of the fields is CDR3 DNA, CDR3 protein, V gene, clone size, J gene, D gene. The D gene is left open where the match is weak. The listing skips clone size in some rows; elsewhere it reads once, few, many or a size class.

DNA: TGTGCCAGCAGCTTGGCGACTAGTAGTTCCTACGAGCAGTACTTC
CDR3: CASSLATSSSYEQYF
V: TRBV11-2
size: few
J: TRBJ2-7
D: -

DNA: TGTGCCAGCAGCCTGGTGACTAGCGGGGGGCCGGGAGGGGATACGCAGTATTTT
CDR3: CASSLVTSGGPGGDTQYF
V: TRBV7-2
size: many
J: TRBJ2-3
D: TRBD2

DNA: TGTGCCAGCAGTTACAAAAGGGACCCCCTAGCCAAAAACATTCAGTACTTC
CDR3: CASSYKRDPLAKNIQYF
V: TRBV6-6
size: many
J: TRBJ2-4
D: -

DNA: TGCAGTACGGACAGGGGAGTTAAAGCTTTCTTT
CDR3: CSTDRGVKAFF
V: TRBV20-1
size: -
J: TRBJ1-1
D: TRBD1

DNA: TGTGCCAGCTCACCGGACAGGAGTGTCTGGGGCTACACCTTC
CDR3: CASSPDRSVWGYTF
V: TRBV18
size: many
J: TRBJ1-2
D: TRBD1

DNA: TGCAGCGTGGACGGGACAGGGAACACTGAAGCTTTCTTT
CDR3: CSVDGTGNTEAFF
V: TRBV29-1
size: few
J: TRBJ1-1
D: TRBD1

DNA: TGTGCCAGCAGCTTCCGGGACGGGGGCACAGATACGCAGTATTTT
CDR3: CASSFRDGGTDTQYF
V: TRBV7-8
size: -
J: TRBJ2-3
D: -

DNA: TGTGCCAGCAGTTGGGGGGTGGAGGGCTCCTATAATTCACCCCTCCACTTT
CDR3: CASSWGVEGSYNSPLHF
V: TRBV6-5
size: few
J: TRBJ1-6
D: -

DNA: TGCGCCAGCAGCTTGTCCGACAGGGAGGATTACGTCTATGGCTACACCTTC
CDR3: CASSLSDREDYVYGYTF
V: TRBV5-1
size: many
J: TRBJ1-2
D: TRBD1

DNA: TGTGCCAGCAGCCCCAGGGCGGGAGGGTACTACGAGCAGTACTTC
CDR3: CASSPRAGGYYEQYF
V: TRBV12-3/TRBV12-4
size: many
J: TRBJ2-7
D: TRBD2

DNA: TGTGCCAGCAGTGTGACAGGGGGCAGCACCGGGGAGCTGTTTTTT
CDR3: CASSVTGGSTGELFF
V: TRBV6-6
size: many
J: TRBJ2-2
D: TRBD1

DNA: TGTGCCAGCAGTTTAGTGGACAGATCGATGATCGTTTTT
CDR3: CASSLVDRSMIVF
V: TRBV12-3/TRBV12-4
size: many
J: TRBJ1-4
D: -

DNA: TGTGCCAGCTCCCCCAAGTCGAGCTTAACCTACGAGCAGTACTTC
CDR3: CASSPKSSLTYEQYF
V: TRBV18
size: -
J: TRBJ2-7
D: -

DNA: TGCAGTGCTAGAGATTTCCGGGGGTCCTCCTACGAGCAGTACTTC
CDR3: CSARDFRGSSYEQYF
V: TRBV20-1
size: many
J: TRBJ2-7
D: -

DNA: TGTGCCAGCAGTTTCGGACGAGGAACAGGGCGCAATCAGCCCCAGCATTTT
CDR3: CASSFGRGTGRNQPQHF
V: TRBV12-3/TRBV12-4
size: many
J: TRBJ1-5
D: -

DNA: TGCAGCGTCGAACAGGGAGGGGAGACCCAGTACTTC
CDR3: CSVEQGGETQYF
V: TRBV29-1
size: -
J: TRBJ2-5
D: -

DNA: TGTGCCAGCAGTCGTAGCGGGGCCTACAATGAGCAGTTCTTC
CDR3: CASSRSGAYNEQFF
V: TRBV12-3/TRBV12-4
size: -
J: TRBJ2-1
D: TRBD2

DNA: TGTGCCAGCAGTTCACCAAGGACAGGGATGTATGGCTACACCTTC
CDR3: CASSSPRTGMYGYTF
V: TRBV6-5
size: many
J: TRBJ1-2
D: TRBD1

DNA: TGTGCCAGCAGCTTGAGACTAGCGGGAGAGAACACCGGGGAGCTGTTTTTT
CDR3: CASSLRLAGENTGELFF
V: TRBV5-5
size: many
J: TRBJ2-2
D: TRBD2

DNA: TGTGCCAGCAGTTTGGAAGGTCGCCAGCCCCAGCATTTT
CDR3: CASSLEGRQPQHF
V: TRBV12-3/TRBV12-4
size: -
J: TRBJ1-5
D: -

DNA: TGTGCCAGCAGGGGAACCCTGGACAGGGCCTACGAGCAGTACTTC
CDR3: CASRGTLDRAYEQYF
V: TRBV6-1
size: -
J: TRBJ2-7
D: TRBD1

DNA: TGTGCCAGCGGGCGAGCGGATCAGCCCCAGCATTTT
CDR3: CASGRADQPQHF
V: TRBV2
size: -
J: TRBJ1-5
D: -

DNA: TGCGCCAGCAGCTTGGGGAACACAGGGAGTTACGGCTATGGCTACACCTTC
CDR3: CASSLGNTGSYGYGYTF
V: TRBV5-1
size: many
J: TRBJ1-2
D: -

DNA: TGTGCCAGCAGCGCAATATCGGTGAACACTGAAGCTTTCTTT
CDR3: CASSAISVNTEAFF
V: TRBV7-9
size: few
J: TRBJ1-1
D: -

DNA: TGTGCCAGCAGTTTGGAGGTACTAGCGACCACCGGGGAGCTGTTTTTT
CDR3: CASSLEVLATTGELFF
V: TRBV12-3/TRBV12-4
size: many
J: TRBJ2-2
D: TRBD2

DNA: TGTGCCAGCCGGGGATATAATTCACCCCTCCACTTT
CDR3: CASRGYNSPLHF
V: TRBV12-3/TRBV12-4
size: many
J: TRBJ1-6
D: -

DNA: TGCGCCAGCAGCCAAGAATTGACAGTCTATGGCTACACCTTC
CDR3: CASSQELTVYGYTF
V: TRBV4-1
size: -
J: TRBJ1-2
D: -

DNA: TGCAGTGCTAGCGACCCTTCTAGCAATCAGCCCCAGCATTTT
CDR3: CSASDPSSNQPQHF
V: TRBV20-1
size: few
J: TRBJ1-5
D: -

DNA: TGTGCCAGCAGCTTTGGTTCTGAGACCCAGTACTTC
CDR3: CASSFGSETQYF
V: TRBV7-9
size: many
J: TRBJ2-5
D: -

DNA: TGTGCCAGCTCCCCATCTGGCGGGAGAATGACAGATACGCAGTATTTT
CDR3: CASSPSGGRMTDTQYF
V: TRBV18
size: many
J: TRBJ2-3
D: TRBD2

DNA: TGTGCCAGCAGCTTTGACAGGAACACTGAAGCTTTCTTT
CDR3: CASSFDRNTEAFF
V: TRBV5-4
size: -
J: TRBJ1-1
D: -

DNA: TGTGCCAGCAGTCCCGGGACAGGGGGCGCGTACGCTTTCTTT
CDR3: CASSPGTGGAYAFF
V: TRBV28
size: many
J: TRBJ1-1
D: TRBD1

DNA: TGTGCCAGCAGCCAAGTCGCCTGGGGTGAGCAGTTCTTC
CDR3: CASSQVAWGEQFF
V: TRBV3-1
size: few
J: TRBJ2-1
D: -

DNA: TGCAGTGCTACCTTTGGGAGGCGAGATACGCAGTATTTT
CDR3: CSATFGRRDTQYF
V: TRBV20-1
size: -
J: TRBJ2-3
D: -

DNA: TGTGCCAGCAGCTCTTACCGGGACTCTGAAAAACTGTTTTTT
CDR3: CASSSYRDSEKLFF
V: TRBV7-9
size: -
J: TRBJ1-4
D: -

DNA: TGCGCCAGCAGCCAACTGACCCCTGGACCGGACGCCAAAAACATTCAGTACTTC
CDR3: CASSQLTPGPDAKNIQYF
V: TRBV4-1
size: few
J: TRBJ2-4
D: -

DNA: TGTGCCAGCAGCCGATCACTAGCATCAGAGACCCAGTACTTC
CDR3: CASSRSLASETQYF
V: TRBV9
size: -
J: TRBJ2-5
D: -

DNA: TGTGCCAGCTCACCACCGGCAGGGTCCGAGACCCAGTACTTC
CDR3: CASSPPAGSETQYF
V: TRBV18
size: few
J: TRBJ2-5
D: -

DNA: TGTGCCAGCAGTTTCGAGACAGGGAGGTCTGAAGCTTTCTTT
CDR3: CASSFETGRSEAFF
V: TRBV12-3/TRBV12-4
size: many
J: TRBJ1-1
D: TRBD1

DNA: TGTGCCAGCAGTTCTAGGGGCCTAGGGAATACGCAGTATTTT
CDR3: CASSSRGLGNTQYF
V: TRBV6-2/TRBV6-3
size: -
J: TRBJ2-3
D: -

DNA: TGTGCCAGCAGTTCCCGGACACTATCTAGCACAGATACGCAGTATTTT
CDR3: CASSSRTLSSTDTQYF
V: TRBV27
size: few
J: TRBJ2-3
D: -

DNA: TGCAGTAGCCCGGGACAGGACATTCGAGGCGGGGAGCTGTTTTTT
CDR3: CSSPGQDIRGGELFF
V: TRBV20-1
size: -
J: TRBJ2-2
D: TRBD1

DNA: TGCGCCAGCAGCTACACAGGGTTCTATGGCTACACCTTC
CDR3: CASSYTGFYGYTF
V: TRBV5-1
size: many
J: TRBJ1-2
D: -

DNA: TGTGCCAGCAGCTTAGAGACGGGGAACACTGAAGCTTTCTTT
CDR3: CASSLETGNTEAFF
V: TRBV7-2
size: few
J: TRBJ1-1
D: -

DNA: TGTGCCAGCAGCTTAGCAACCCAAGAGACCCAGTACTTC
CDR3: CASSLATQETQYF
V: TRBV7-6
size: many
J: TRBJ2-5
D: -